One T cell receptor (delta chain) is described in this entry. Its antigen is not yet known. The mismatch at residue 6 between this DNA's translation and the TCRdb protein of a much larger clone likely reflects a read error; the protein shown is translated from the DNA. This sample was taken from a study of DNA immune sequencing with unique molecular identifiers (dated by TCRdb to 2020 to 2022). As for the study more broadly: gammadelta T cells were enriched from buffy coats using immunomagnetic cell separation, and their genomic DNA was sequenced. The method was checked using synthetic reference molecules and blood samples from healthy people. In the comparison of enriched versus non-enriched samples, 100 ng of enriched gammadelta T-cell DNA and roughly 0.94 ug of non-enriched PBMC DNA were sequenced. Fluorescence-activated cell sorting was used to enrich gammadelta T cells from PBMC of some ten healthy individuals. The study developed and validated an ultrasensitive DNA-based TRD repertoire sequencing method using PCR-introduced unique molecular identifiers. Healthy individuals were used as donors, and sorted peripheral blood gammadelta T cells were profiled from around ten of these donors.

The study at large found these results: Among clonotypes in healthy donors, the most frequent TRD rearrangement was TRDV2 paired with TRDJ1. Healthy donors differed in TRD repertoire diversity, and several donors were highly oligoclonal, meaning the top 5 clonotypes made up more than half of productive molecules. The primer-based approach is unable to detect novel TRD sequences that the primers do not target.

Per the germline V gene, GEAIGNYY is the CDR1 and EKD is the CDR2. Its CDR3 holds 14 amino acids, cysteine through phenylalanine. Only the CDR3 part of the read is kept: 42 bases, read in frame from the first base. V gives up 1 base and J gives up 9 bases, and the segment between their germline ends measures 17 bases. Library creation used multiplex PCR. A 32-plex assay, with primers for all 8 TRDV and 4 TRDJ genes spanning the CDR3, was used to amplify the genomic DNA. During roughly 3 cycles of barcoding PCR, a 12-nucleotide UMI was attached, and a second PCR using Illumina adapter primers followed. AMPure XP beads were used to purify the libraries, whose quality was checked on a Fragment Analyzer using the HS NGS Fragment kit. An Illumina MiniSeq mid-output kit with roughly 20% PhiX and 150 cycles of paired-end reads was used for sequencing. The authors processed their data as follows. MIGEC version 1.2.9 was used to process reads, grouping reads by UMI and building error-corrected consensus sequences. Modified VDJtools version 1.2.1 scripts and the tcR R package were used for post-processing. Via CATT, TCRdb reprocessed the public reads, and rows with identical DNA were then joined. The V and J calls reflect TCRdb's pipeline rather than the authors' work. This sample has fewer than 800 delta-chain clones in its table, and over 15% of those were observed once. Around 81% of the sample is in the top ten clones.

The chain is encoded by TRDV2 joined to TRDJ1, with the identity of the D gene unclear. This TCR was recovered from a human donor in good health. The specimen sequenced was gamma-delta T cells from PBMCs. This receptor has the CDR3 CACDTEEVRRELIF. DNA sequence: TGTGCCTGTGACACTGAAGAGGTCAGGCGGGAACTCATCTTT.